This entry is about one T cell receptor (beta chain). Each recovered donor of Cohort 3 presented with two negative PCRs, clearance, or symptom resolution. This specimen comes from a study of blood T cell repertoires in COVID-19. For the study at large: The United States, Italy and Spain provided the acute and convalescent COVID-19 samples. PBMCs, B-cell-depleted T cells, or T cells provided the cDNA or gDNA that made up the material.

TCRdb keeps only in-frame clones here, not all; method: immunoSEQ multiplex PCR. The sample shows 300,000 to 400,000 clones, around nine tenths of them seen only once. The CDR3 is 16 amino acids. Germline values: CDR1 GTSNPN, CDR2 SVGIG (reference sequence). The V segment lost 3 bases and the J segment 7 bases; nucleotides outside the gene matches: 16. This chain links TRBV30 with TRBJ2-5; TRBD2 aligns across 8 bases. This receptor was identified in a man aged 55 to 69 who had recovered from COVID-19. The specimen sequenced was PBMCs or T cells enriched from blood (not recorded which). CDR3 residues: CAWRDKTSDYQGTQYF. CDR3 DNA: TGTGCCTGGAGGGATAAGACTAGCGACTACCAGGGGACCCAGTACTTC.